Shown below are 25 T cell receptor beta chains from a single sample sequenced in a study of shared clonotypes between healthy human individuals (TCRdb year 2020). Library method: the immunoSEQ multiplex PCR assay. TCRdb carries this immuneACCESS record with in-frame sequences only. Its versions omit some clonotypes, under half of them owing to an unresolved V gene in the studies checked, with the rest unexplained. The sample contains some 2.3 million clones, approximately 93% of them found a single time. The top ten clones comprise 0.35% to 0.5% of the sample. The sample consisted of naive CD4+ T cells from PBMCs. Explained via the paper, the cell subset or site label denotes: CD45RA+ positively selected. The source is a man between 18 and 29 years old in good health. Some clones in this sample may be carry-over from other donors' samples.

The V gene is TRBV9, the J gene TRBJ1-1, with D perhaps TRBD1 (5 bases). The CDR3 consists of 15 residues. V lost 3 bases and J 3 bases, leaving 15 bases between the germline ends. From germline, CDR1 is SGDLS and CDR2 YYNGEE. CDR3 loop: CASSATGTLDTEAFF. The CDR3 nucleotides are TGTGCCAGCAGCGCCACCGGGACGCTCGACACTGAAGCTTTCTTT.

CDR3: CASSLSADGGPRNIQYF. CDR3 bases: TGTGCCAGCAGCTTATCCGCTGACGGAGGACCGAGAAACATTCAGTACTTC. This chain links TRBV7-2 with TRBJ2-4; a possible D gene is TRBD2 (5 bases). The CDR3 loop spans 17 amino acids. V dropped 2 bases and J dropped 6 bases, with 20 bases sitting between them. Germline V gives CDR1 SGHTA, CDR2 FQGNSA.

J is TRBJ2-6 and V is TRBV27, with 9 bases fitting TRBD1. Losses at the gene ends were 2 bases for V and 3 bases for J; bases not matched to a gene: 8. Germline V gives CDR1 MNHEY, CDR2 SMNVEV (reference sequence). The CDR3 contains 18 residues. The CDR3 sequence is CASSLRGDRDFGANVLTF. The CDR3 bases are TGTGCCAGCAGTTTAAGGGGGGACAGGGATTTTGGGGCCAACGTCCTGACTTTC.

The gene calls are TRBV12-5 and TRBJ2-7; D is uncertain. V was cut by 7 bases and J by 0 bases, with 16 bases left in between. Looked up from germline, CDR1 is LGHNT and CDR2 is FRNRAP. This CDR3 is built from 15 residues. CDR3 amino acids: CASALIVGSSYEQYF. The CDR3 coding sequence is TGTGCTAGTGCCCTAATAGTGGGAAGCTCCTACGAGCAGTACTTC.

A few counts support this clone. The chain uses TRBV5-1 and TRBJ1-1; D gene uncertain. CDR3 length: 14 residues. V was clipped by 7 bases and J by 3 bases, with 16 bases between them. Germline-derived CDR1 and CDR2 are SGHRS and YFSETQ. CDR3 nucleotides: TGCGCCAGCGCGACCGATGCAGAGGACACTGAAGCTTTCTTT. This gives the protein CASATDAEDTEAFF.

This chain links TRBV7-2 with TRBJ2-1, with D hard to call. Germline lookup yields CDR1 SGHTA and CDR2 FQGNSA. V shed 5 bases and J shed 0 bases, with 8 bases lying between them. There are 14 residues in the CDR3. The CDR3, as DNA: TGTGCCAGCAGCCGTATGAGCTCCTACAATGAGCAGTTCTTC. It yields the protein CASSRMSSYNEQFF. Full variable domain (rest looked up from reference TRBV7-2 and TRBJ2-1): GAGVSQSPSNKVTEKGKDVELRCDPISGHTALYWYRQSLGQGLEFLIYFQGNSAPDKSGLPSDRFSAERTGGSVSTLTIQRTQQEDSAVYLCASSRMSSYNEQFFGPGTRLTVL.

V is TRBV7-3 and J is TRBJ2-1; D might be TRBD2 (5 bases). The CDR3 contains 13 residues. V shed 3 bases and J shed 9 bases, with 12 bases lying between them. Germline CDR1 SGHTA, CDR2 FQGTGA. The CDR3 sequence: CASSFLTEAEQFF. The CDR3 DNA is TGTGCCAGCAGCTTCCTAACGGAGGCTGAGCAGTTCTTC.

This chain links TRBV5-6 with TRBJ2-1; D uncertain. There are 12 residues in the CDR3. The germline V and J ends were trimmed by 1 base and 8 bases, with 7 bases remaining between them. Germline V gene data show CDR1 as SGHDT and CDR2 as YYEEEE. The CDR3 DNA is TGTGCCAGCAGCTTGATGACGGATGAGCAGTTCTTC. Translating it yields CASSLMTDEQFF.

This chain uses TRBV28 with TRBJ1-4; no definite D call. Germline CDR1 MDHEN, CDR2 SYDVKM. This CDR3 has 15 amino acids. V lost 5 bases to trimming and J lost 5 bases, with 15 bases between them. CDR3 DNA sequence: TGTGCCAGCAGTGAGGGCCAGTACGGGAATGAAAAACTGTTTTTT. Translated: CASSEGQYGNEKLFF.

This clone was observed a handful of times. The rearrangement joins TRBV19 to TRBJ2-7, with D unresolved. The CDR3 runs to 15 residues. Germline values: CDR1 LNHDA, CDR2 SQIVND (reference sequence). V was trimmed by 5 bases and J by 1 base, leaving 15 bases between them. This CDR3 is CASSDVVPGSYEQYF. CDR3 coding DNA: TGTGCCAGTAGTGACGTCGTCCCCGGGTCCTACGAGCAGTACTTC.

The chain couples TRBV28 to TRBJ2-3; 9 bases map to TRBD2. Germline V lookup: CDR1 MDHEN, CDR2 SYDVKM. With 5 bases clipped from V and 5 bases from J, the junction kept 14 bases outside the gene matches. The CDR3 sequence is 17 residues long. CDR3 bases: TGTGCCAGCAGTCCCCCGGGGCTAGCGGGGAAGGAAGATACGCAGTATTTT. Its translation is CASSPPGLAGKEDTQYF.

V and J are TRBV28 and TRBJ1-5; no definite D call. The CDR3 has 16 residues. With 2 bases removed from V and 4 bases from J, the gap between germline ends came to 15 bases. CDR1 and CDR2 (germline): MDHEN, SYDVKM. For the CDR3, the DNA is TGTGCCAGCAGTTTAGGACCGACGCGTGAAAATCAGCCCCAGCATTTT. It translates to CASSLGPTRENQPQHF. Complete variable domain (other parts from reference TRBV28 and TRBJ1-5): DVKVTQSSRYLVKRTGEKVFLECVQDMDHENMFWYRQDPGLGLRLIYFSYDVKMKEKGDIPEGYSVSREKKERFSLILESASTNQTSMYLCASSLGPTRENQPQHFGDGTRLSIL.

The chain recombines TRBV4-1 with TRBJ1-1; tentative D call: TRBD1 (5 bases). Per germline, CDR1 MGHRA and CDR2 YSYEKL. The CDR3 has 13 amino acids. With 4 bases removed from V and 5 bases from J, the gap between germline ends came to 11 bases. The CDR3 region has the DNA TGCGCCAGCAGCCGTCCGGGGCAGACTGAAGCTTTCTTT. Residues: CASSRPGQTEAFF.

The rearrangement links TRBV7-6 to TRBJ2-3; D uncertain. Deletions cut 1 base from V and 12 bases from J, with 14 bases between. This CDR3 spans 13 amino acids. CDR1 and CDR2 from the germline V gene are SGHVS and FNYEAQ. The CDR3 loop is CASSLGPLKYQYF. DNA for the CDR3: TGTGCCAGCAGCTTAGGCCCCCTAAAGTATCAGTATTTT.

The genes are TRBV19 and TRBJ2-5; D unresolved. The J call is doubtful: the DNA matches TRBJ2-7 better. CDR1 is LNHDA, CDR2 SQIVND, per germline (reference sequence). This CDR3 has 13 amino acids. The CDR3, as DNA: TGTGCCAGTAGCGATACGGGTTCCCACGAGCAGTACTTC. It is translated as CASSDTGSHEQYF.

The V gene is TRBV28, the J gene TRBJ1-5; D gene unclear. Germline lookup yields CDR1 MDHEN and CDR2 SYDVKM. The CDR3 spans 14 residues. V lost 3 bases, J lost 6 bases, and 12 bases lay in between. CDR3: CASSLYASLQPQHF. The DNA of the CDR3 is TGTGCCAGCAGTTTGTACGCCAGCCTTCAGCCCCAGCATTTT. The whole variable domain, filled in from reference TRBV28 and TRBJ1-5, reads DVKVTQSSRYLVKRTGEKVFLECVQDMDHENMFWYRQDPGLGLRLIYFSYDVKMKEKGDIPEGYSVSREKKERFSLILESASTNQTSMYLCASSLYASLQPQHFGDGTRLSIL.

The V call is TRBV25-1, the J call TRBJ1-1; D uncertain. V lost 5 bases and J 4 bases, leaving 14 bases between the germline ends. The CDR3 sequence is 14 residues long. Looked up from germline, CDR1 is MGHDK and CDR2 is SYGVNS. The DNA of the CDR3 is TGTGCCAGCAGTCCCCGGTCCACCTCCACTGAAGCTTTCTTT. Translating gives CASSPRSTSTEAFF.

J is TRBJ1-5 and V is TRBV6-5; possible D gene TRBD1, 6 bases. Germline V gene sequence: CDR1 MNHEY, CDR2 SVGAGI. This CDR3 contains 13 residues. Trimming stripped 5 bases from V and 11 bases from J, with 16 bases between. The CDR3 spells CASSPYNRVTQHF. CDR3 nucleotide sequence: TGTGCCAGCAGTCCCTACAACAGGGTCACCCAGCATTTT.

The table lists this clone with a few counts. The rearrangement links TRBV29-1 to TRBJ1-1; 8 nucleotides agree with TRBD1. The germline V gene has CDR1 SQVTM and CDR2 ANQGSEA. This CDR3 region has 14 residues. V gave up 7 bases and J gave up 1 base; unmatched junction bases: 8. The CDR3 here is CSAHVTGANTEAFF. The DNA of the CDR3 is TGCAGCGCCCATGTGACAGGGGCGAACACTGAAGCTTTCTTT. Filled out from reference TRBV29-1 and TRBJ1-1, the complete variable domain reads SAVISQKPSRDICQRGTSLTIQCQVDSQVTMMFWYRQQPGQSLTLIATANQGSEATYESGFVIDKFPISRPNLTFSTLTVSNMSPEDSSIYLCSAHVTGANTEAFFGQGTRLTVV.

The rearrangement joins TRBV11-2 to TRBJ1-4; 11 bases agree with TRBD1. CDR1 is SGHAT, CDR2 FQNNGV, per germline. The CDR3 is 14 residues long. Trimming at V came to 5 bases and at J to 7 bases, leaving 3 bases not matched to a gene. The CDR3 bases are TGTGCCAGCAGCCACGGACAGGGGGCTGAAAAACTGTTTTTT. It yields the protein CASSHGQGAEKLFF.

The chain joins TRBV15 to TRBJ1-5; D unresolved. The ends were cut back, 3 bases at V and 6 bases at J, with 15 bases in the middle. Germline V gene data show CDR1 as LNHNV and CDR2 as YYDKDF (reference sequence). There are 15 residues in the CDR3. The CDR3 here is CATSRNLRSGQPQHF. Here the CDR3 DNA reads TGTGCCACCAGCAGGAACCTCAGGAGCGGTCAGCCCCAGCATTTT.

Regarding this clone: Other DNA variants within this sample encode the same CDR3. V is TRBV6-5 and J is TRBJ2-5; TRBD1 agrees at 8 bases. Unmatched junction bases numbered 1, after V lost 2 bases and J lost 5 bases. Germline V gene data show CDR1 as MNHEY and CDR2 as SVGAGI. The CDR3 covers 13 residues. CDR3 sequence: CASSYPGGETQYF. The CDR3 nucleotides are TGTGCCAGCAGTTACCCAGGGGGCGAGACCCAGTACTTC.

CDR3: CASIRDGSSYEQYF. The DNA for the CDR3 is TGTGCCAGCATACGGGACGGATCCTCCTACGAGCAGTACTTC. The chain is built from TRBV6-1 and TRBJ2-7; the D call may be TRBD1 or TRBD2 (5 bases each). V lost 7 bases and J 0 bases, leaving 13 bases between the germline ends. CDR3 length equals 14 residues. Per germline, CDR1 MNHNS and CDR2 SASEGT.

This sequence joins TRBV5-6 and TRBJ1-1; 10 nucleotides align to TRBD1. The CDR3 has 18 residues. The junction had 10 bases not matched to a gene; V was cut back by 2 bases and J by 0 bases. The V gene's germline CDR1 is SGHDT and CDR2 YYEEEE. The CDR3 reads CASSLPMDRGRMNTEAFF. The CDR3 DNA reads TGTGCCAGCAGCTTACCTATGGACAGGGGGAGGATGAACACTGAAGCTTTCTTT.

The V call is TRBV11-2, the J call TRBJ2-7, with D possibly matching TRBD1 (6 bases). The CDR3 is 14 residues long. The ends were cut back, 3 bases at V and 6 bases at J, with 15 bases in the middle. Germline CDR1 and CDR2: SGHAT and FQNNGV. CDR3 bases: TGTGCCAGCAGCTTCCCTCAGGGGTTTAGCGAGCAGTACTTC. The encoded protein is CASSFPQGFSEQYF.